This T cell receptor (beta chain) was captured in a study of beta chain features in type 1 diabetes. Across the study: Over all samples combined, about 99,000,000 sorted cells were examined. Findings and limits, study-wide: In type 1 diabetes patients, VDJ junctions had fewer insertions; deletions at these junctions were more frequent. Any HLA type influence on TCRB rearrangement was left unresolved here.

A few counts support this clone. Its antigen is unidentified. What was sequenced were expressed TCRB transcripts, since all of the isolated RNA had been reverse transcribed. The protocol was immunoSEQ multiplex PCR, while the TCRdb copy is restricted to in-frame clones and leaves out a portion. The table lists around 240,000 clones, 9.6% of them singletons. The germline gives CDR1 SGHNT, CDR2 YYREEE (reference sequence). CDR3 size: 14 residues. Trimming at V came to 2 bases and at J to 3 bases, leaving 5 bases not matched to a gene. The chain joins TRBV5-4 to TRBJ2-7, with TRBD1 identical over 7 bases. Sequencing was carried out using naive CD4+ T cells from blood. The sequence was obtained from a woman between 18 and 29 years old in good health. DNA for the CDR3: TGTGCCAGCAGCTTCCCCGGGACAGACTACGAGCAGTACTTC. It codes for CASSFPGTDYEQYF.